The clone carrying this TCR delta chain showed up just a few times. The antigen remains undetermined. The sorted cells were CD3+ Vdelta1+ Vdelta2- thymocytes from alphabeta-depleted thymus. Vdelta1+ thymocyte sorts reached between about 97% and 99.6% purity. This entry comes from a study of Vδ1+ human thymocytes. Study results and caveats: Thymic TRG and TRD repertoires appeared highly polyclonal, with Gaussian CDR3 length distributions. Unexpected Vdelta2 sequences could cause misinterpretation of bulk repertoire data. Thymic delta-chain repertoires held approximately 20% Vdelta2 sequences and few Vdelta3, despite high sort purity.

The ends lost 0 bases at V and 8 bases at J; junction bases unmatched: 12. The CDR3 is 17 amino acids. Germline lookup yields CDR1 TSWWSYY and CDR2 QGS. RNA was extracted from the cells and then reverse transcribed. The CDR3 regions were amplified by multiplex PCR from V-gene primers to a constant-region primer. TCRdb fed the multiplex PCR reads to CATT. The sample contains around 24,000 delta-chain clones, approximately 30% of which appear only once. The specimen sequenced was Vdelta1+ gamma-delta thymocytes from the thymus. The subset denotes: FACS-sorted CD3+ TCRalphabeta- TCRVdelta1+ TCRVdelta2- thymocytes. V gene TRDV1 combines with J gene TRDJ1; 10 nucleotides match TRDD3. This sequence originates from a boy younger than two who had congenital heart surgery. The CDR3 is CALGELVLYWGISKLIF. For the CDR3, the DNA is TGTGCTCTTGGGGAACTAGTGCTCTACTGGGGGATCTCGAAACTCATCTTT.